Sequencing of this TCR beta chain was carried out in a study of blood T cells in healthy people across ages (dated by TCRdb to the mid-2010s). Broadly, across the study: In model experiments, template switching captured about one uniquely barcoded TCR beta cDNA molecule for every two T cells. The study analyzed two additional independent replicas of 1 million unique cDNA reads from the same blood draw for two donors, one aged 18 to 29 and one aged 80 or older. Using deep sequencing normalized with unique cDNA molecular identifiers, the study measured how TCR beta repertoire diversity changes with age. Donors were grouped into four age groups: young (average approximately 15 years), middle-aged (39), aged (roughly 62) and long-lived (around 80). To avoid experimental bias, donors of different ages were randomly spread across the sequencing lanes. Broader findings and caveats from the paper: Because donor CMV infection status was unknown, age-related changes in expanded clonotypes were potentially confounded. As age increased, observed TCR beta diversity per million T cells dropped in a roughly linear way, and a significant reduction was already evident by age about 40. Because profiling used bulk unsorted PBMCs, naive and antigen-experienced compartments could not be compared conclusively. The long-lived group showed more naive CD4+ T cells, fewer expanded clones and increased TCR diversity than the aged group, suggesting age selection. Total diversity estimates from one million sequenced T cells were considered lower bounds and underestimates. There was a strong correlation between observed TCR beta diversity and the percentage of naive T cells measured by flow cytometry.

Spanning cysteine to phenylalanine, the CDR3 consists of 16 amino acids. Only CDR3 DNA is held: 48 bases, read in frame from base 1. Donors were a few dozen systemically healthy Caucasian individuals from Russia aged roughly 6 to 95 years. Each donor gave 8 to 10 milliliters of peripheral blood, drawn into EDTA-treated Vacutainer tubes. PBMCs were isolated by Ficoll-Paque density-gradient centrifugation, with at least 7 million obtained per sample. Total RNA was extracted from PBMCs with Trizol reagent, with at least 5.5 micrograms obtained per sample. The percentages of naive CD45RAhigh/CD27high T cells were determined by flow cytometry on a PBMC aliquot from every donor. Turning to this clonotype: Which antigen it targets is not known. Base-call qualities are not available, and no considerably larger clone is one nucleotide away.

Libraries were made using 5' RACE. TCRdb shows the sequencer as Illumina HiSeq 2500. The second PCR ran for about 6 to 12 cycles and used a J-beta primer mix along with a sample-barcoded 5' primer. A template-switch 5' adaptor carrying 12 random nucleotides introduced a unique molecular identifier onto each TCR beta cDNA molecule. Each sample yielded at least 2.5 million CDR3-containing paired-end reads. All of the RNA was converted into first-strand cDNA using the Mint cDNA synthesis kit, with a TRBC-specific oligonucleotide serving as the primer. All cDNA was treated with uracil-DNA glycosylase and then went through a first 18-cycle PCR with the universal primers M1SS and BC2_uni_R. Per the original workflow: For normalization, 1 million high-quality reads were randomly selected from each sample, with every read carrying a distinct molecular identifier. Reads with shared molecular identifiers were discarded instead of being binned into consensus sequences. MiTCR, run with a Q25 quality threshold and the strictest error-elimination algorithm, handled CDR3 identification, clonotype clustering and error correction. A nonparametric unseen species model with Euler transformation was used to estimate a lower bound on total TCR beta diversity. The raw public data were reprocessed by TCRdb itself: fastp quality trimming at Q25, MiXCR clonotype calling, in-frame beta chains only. CDR3 protein sequences are deduplicated, and each keeps its most common genes and DNA. The authors' filters were not applied to this entry. The sample profile shows under 850,000 distinct CDR3 sequences; roughly 35% of them were found once. The leading ten clones occupy over 10% of the sample.

The chain employs TRBV12-3 or TRBV12-4 and TRBJ2-1, and TRBD1 aligns with 9 junction nucleotides. The J call may be incorrect, as the DNA end agrees better with TRBJ2-7. Sample: blood. This sequence originates from a young man in good health. In nucleotide form, the sequence is TGTGCCAGCAGCCAACCCGGGACAGGGAACTACAATGAGCAGTACTTC. It specifies CASSQPGTGNYNEQYF.